The sequence of this TCR beta chain was determined in a study of CD8+CD57+ T cells in acquired aplastic anemia. An expansion of CD8+CD57+ cells by flow cytometry had been shown in patients chosen for sequencing. Trimming stripped 5 bases from V and 7 bases from J, with 23 bases between. CDR3 length equals 16 residues. Germline V CDR1 and CDR2: SGHDN, FVKESK. Genomic DNA acted as the template from which TCR beta VDJ combination and CDR3 sequence profiling were carried out. One entry per CDR3 protein, called by TCRdb with MiXCR from the reads. The table lists roughly 98,000 distinct CDR3 sequences, around 70% of them singletons.

This clonotype was obtained from a human donor with aplastic anemia. Specimen: sorted CD4+, CD8+, or CD8+CD57+ T cells (not recorded which) from PBMCs. The J gene is TRBJ1-2, the V gene TRBV14; D unresolved. The CDR3 DNA is TGTGCCAGCAGCTTCATCCACACTTTAACCAGCGGTGGCTACACCTTC. Protein product: CASSFIHTLTSGGYTF.